The 19 T cell receptor beta chains reported below all come from one sample, sequenced in a study of immune evolution from preneoplasia to lung adenocarcinoma. Generated by immunoSEQ multiplex PCR, the TCRdb table keeps only in-frame clones and is missing some. The top ten clones hold about 5.7% of a sample with tens of thousands of clones, about 73% of them seen once. The sequenced sample consisted of FFPE invasive lung adenocarcinoma tissue. Receptors originate from a person in their sixties with lung adenocarcinoma.

The chain links TRBV7-9 to TRBJ2-1; D is ambiguous. The V end lost 4 bases, the J end lost 8 bases, and 9 bases lay between the germline ends. The CDR3 is made up of 12 amino acids. Germline lookup yields CDR1 SEHNR and CDR2 FQNEAQ (reference sequence). The CDR3 nucleotides are TGTGCCAGCAGCTCTTTAGGCCATGAGCAGTTCTTC. Its protein is CASSSLGHEQFF.

The CDR3 loop reads CASRREGLADTQYF. DNA of the CDR3: TGCGCCAGCAGGCGGGAGGGCCTCGCAGATACGCAGTATTTT. The rearrangement links TRBV4-1 to TRBJ2-3, with 9 bases identical to TRBD2. The trim removed 6 bases at V and 4 bases at J, leaving 5 bases unmatched. The length of the CDR3 is 14 residues. CDR1 MGHRA and CDR2 YSYEKL come from the germline V gene.

The rearrangement joins TRBV2 to TRBJ2-3; D unclear. This CDR3 has 14 amino acids. Germline V CDR1 and CDR2: SNHLY, FYNNEI. The V gene lost 2 bases and the J gene lost 1 base, with 7 bases spanning the gap. The CDR3 region has the DNA TGTGCCAGCAGTGAACAGCGTGGCACAGATACGCAGTATTTT. This gives the protein CASSEQRGTDTQYF.

This chain links TRBV11-3 with TRBJ2-1; TRBD1 matches at 8 bases. V lost 5 bases to trimming and J lost 8 bases; unmatched junction nucleotides: 5. The V gene's germline CDR1 is SGHNT and CDR2 YENEEA. The CDR3 length is 13 residues. The CDR3 coding sequence is TGTGCCAGCAGCATTCAGGGGGCGGATGAGCAGTTCTTC. It translates to CASSIQGADEQFF.

The chain couples TRBV7-9 to TRBJ2-1; maybe TRBD2 (6 bases). V gave up 4 bases and J gave up 4 bases, with 11 bases separating them. CDR3 length: 14 amino acids. Germline lookup yields CDR1 SEHNR and CDR2 FQNEAQ (reference sequence). The CDR3 DNA sequence: TGTGCCAGCAGCTCCGGGACTGGATACAATGAGCAGTTCTTC. This gives the protein CASSSGTGYNEQFF.

A few counts support this clone. The rearrangement links TRBV6-4 to TRBJ2-2, with D perhaps matching TRBD1 (6 bases). With 2 bases removed from V and 1 base from J, the gap between germline ends came to 11 bases. The CDR3 has 16 residues. Germline V gene sequence: CDR1 MRHNA, CDR2 SNTAGT. The chain's CDR3 is CASSDRPGQNTGELFF. The CDR3 DNA follows: TGTGCCAGCAGTGACAGACCGGGACAGAACACCGGGGAGCTGTTTTTT.

The gene calls are TRBV7-2 and TRBJ1-5; a weak D match, TRBD1 (5 bases). This CDR3 has 16 amino acids. V was clipped by 1 base and J by 0 bases, with 10 bases between them. CDR1 is SGHTA, CDR2 FQGNSA, per germline. The chain's CDR3 is CASSLGGRSSNQPQHF. In DNA form, the CDR3 reads TGTGCCAGCAGCTTAGGGGGCAGGAGTAGCAATCAGCCCCAGCATTTT.

V usage is TRBV7-9 and J usage is TRBJ2-7; TRBD1 is a possible D gene (6 bases). Trimming pared 0 bases from V and 3 bases from J, leaving 15 bases between. The CDR3 has 16 amino acids. Germline V gene lookup returns CDR1 SEHNR and CDR2 FQNEAQ (reference sequence). Here the CDR3 DNA reads TGTGCCAGCAGCTTAGCGACCGGACAGACAAACTACGAGCAGTACTTC. It translates to CASSLATGQTNYEQYF.

This chain links TRBV20-1 with TRBJ1-1; D unclear. This CDR3 is built from 11 residues. Trimming took off 1 base at V and 8 bases at J, with 8 bases between the two ends. Germline V gene lookup returns CDR1 DFQATT and CDR2 SNEGSKA (reference sequence). In nucleotides, the CDR3 is TGCAGTGCTAGAGCTCTGTTAGAAGCTTTCTTT. Translated, it gives CSARALLEAFF.

The V call is TRBV28, the J call TRBJ1-1, with D hard to call. The germline CDR1 and CDR2 sequences are MDHEN and SYDVKM. The CDR3 is 13 amino acids. Trimming pared 3 bases from V and 3 bases from J, leaving 8 bases between. CDR3 nucleotide sequence: TGTGCCAGCAGTTTGGGCGGGCACACTGAAGCTTTCTTT. Its translation: CASSLGGHTEAFF.

The rearrangement joins TRBV19 to TRBJ2-5, with 12 bases lining up with TRBD2. Germline V gene data show CDR1 as LNHDA and CDR2 as SQIVND (reference sequence). This CDR3 is 15 amino acids long. Germline trimming cut 5 bases from V and 6 bases from J; bases unmatched to any gene: 7. The chain's CDR3 is CASSLAGGLMKTQYF. In DNA form, the CDR3 reads TGTGCCAGTAGTCTAGCGGGAGGGCTCATGAAGACCCAGTACTTC.

The count of this clone is one. This chain joins TRBV7-2 and TRBJ1-5; weak D call: TRBD1 (5 bases). Per germline, CDR1 SGHTA and CDR2 FQGNSA. This CDR3 comprises 16 residues. The germline V and J ends were trimmed by 0 bases and 1 base, with 10 bases remaining between them. The CDR3 protein is CASSLAGAGSNQPQHF. CDR3 bases: TGTGCCAGCAGCTTAGCAGGGGCTGGGAGCAATCAGCCCCAGCATTTT. The variable domain in full, with the rest retrieved from reference TRBV7-2 and TRBJ1-5, is GAGVSQSPSNKVTEKGKDVELRCDPISGHTALYWYRQSLGQGLEFLIYFQGNSAPDKSGLPSDRFSAERTGGSVSTLTIQRTQQEDSAVYLCASSLAGAGSNQPQHFGDGTRLSIL.

This chain joins TRBV19 and TRBJ1-1; TRBD1 aligns across 11 bases. This CDR3 comprises 16 residues. Trimming at V came to 2 bases and at J to 4 bases, leaving 6 bases not matched to a gene. The germline V gene encodes CDR1 LNHDA and CDR2 SQIVND (reference sequence). CDR3 bases: TGTGCCAGTAGTATAATCCCCGGGACAGGGGGCACTGAAGCTTTCTTT. It translates to CASSIIPGTGGTEAFF.

The chain uses TRBV5-1 and TRBJ2-1; 9 bases align to TRBD2. Unmatched junction bases numbered 5, after V lost 4 bases and J lost 3 bases. This CDR3 has 15 amino acids. Per the germline V gene, CDR1 is SGHRS and CDR2 is YFSETQ. CDR3 DNA sequence: TGCGCCAGCAGCCACCGACTAGCGGACTACAATGAGCAGTTCTTC. This gives the protein CASSHRLADYNEQFF.

This clone was counted a few times. The genes are TRBV27 and TRBJ2-3, with D possibly TRBD2 on 6 matching bases. The V end lost 6 bases, the J end lost 1 base, and 14 bases lay between the germline ends. The germline gives CDR1 MNHEY, CDR2 SMNVEV (reference sequence). This CDR3 contains 15 residues. CDR3 sequence (DNA): TGTGCCAGCAGCAACCGGGAGAGTGGCACAGATACGCAGTATTTT. This sequence encodes CASSNRESGTDTQYF.

The chain links TRBV10-3 to TRBJ2-1; D call uncertain. This CDR3 spans 14 amino acids. Trimming shortened V by 6 bases and J by 4 bases, and 13 bases separated the two germline ends. Germline loops: CDR1 ENHRY, CDR2 SYGVKD. CDR3 loop: CAIRGSERYNEQFF. The CDR3 DNA is TGTGCCATCAGGGGGTCGGAGCGATACAATGAGCAGTTCTTC.

This chain joins TRBV6-5 and TRBJ2-1; 9 bases are shared with TRBD1. CDR1 is MNHEY and CDR2 is SVGAGI in the germline V gene. With 7 bases clipped from V and 6 bases from J, the junction kept 10 bases outside the gene matches. The CDR3 has 15 residues. DNA for the CDR3: TGTGCCAGCATCGCCGGACAGGGGAGGAGCAATGAGCAGTTCTTC. Its protein product is CASIAGQGRSNEQFF.

The V call is TRBV5-4, the J call TRBJ1-2; D remains ambiguous. With 0 bases removed from V and 2 bases from J, the gap between germline ends came to 5 bases. Per germline, CDR1 SGHNT and CDR2 YYREEE (reference sequence). This CDR3 is built from 13 residues. This chain's CDR3 is CASSLDRNYGYTF. The CDR3 DNA sequence: TGTGCCAGCAGCTTGGACAGAAACTATGGCTACACCTTC. The whole variable domain, remainder taken from reference TRBV5-4 and TRBJ1-2, is ETGVTQSPTHLIKTRGQQVTLRCSSQSGHNTVSWYQQALGQGPQFIFQYYREEENGRGNFPPRFSGLQFPNYSSELNVNALELDDSALYLCASSLDRNYGYTFGSGTRLTVV.

A single count supports this clone. The chain links TRBV27 to TRBJ1-5; no firm D call. This CDR3 spans 16 amino acids. The germline CDR1 and CDR2 sequences are MNHEY and SMNVEV (reference sequence). V lost 5 bases and J 2 bases, leaving 16 bases between the germline ends. CDR3 DNA sequence: TGTGCCAGCAGTCCCTTTGGTCCGCAGGGCAATCAGCCCCAGCATTTT. Residues: CASSPFGPQGNQPQHF.